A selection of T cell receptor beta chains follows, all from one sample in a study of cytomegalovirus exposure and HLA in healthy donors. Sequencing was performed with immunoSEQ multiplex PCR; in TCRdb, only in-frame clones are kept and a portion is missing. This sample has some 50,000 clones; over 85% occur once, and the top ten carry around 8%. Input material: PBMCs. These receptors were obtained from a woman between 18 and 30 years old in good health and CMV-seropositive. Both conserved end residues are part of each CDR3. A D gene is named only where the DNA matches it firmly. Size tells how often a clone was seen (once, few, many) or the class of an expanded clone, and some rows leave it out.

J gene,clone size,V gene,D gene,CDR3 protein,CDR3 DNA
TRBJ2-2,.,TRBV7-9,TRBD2,CASSLGTSGAENTGELFF,TGTGCCAGCAGCTTAGGGACTAGCGGGGCTGAGAACACCGGGGAGCTGTTTTTT
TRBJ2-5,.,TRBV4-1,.,CASSQVIEVGTQYF,TGCGCCAGCAGCCAAGTCATAGAAGTTGGGACCCAGTACTTC
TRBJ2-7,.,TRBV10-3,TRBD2,CATTRKRESYEQYF,TGTGCCACCACCCGCAAGCGGGAGTCATACGAGCAGTACTTC
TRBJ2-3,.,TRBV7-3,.,CASSPFRDTADTQYF,TGTGCCAGCAGCCCCTTCCGGGACACAGCAGATACGCAGTATTTT
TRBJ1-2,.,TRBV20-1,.,CSASESREYTF,TGCAGTGCTAGTGAATCCCGGGAGTACACCTTC
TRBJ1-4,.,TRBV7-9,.,CASSPVLNEKLFF,TGTGCCAGCAGCCCGGTCCTTAATGAAAAACTGTTTTTT
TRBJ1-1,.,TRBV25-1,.,CASSETGSRTEAFF,TGTGCCAGCAGTGAAACGGGATCACGAACTGAAGCTTTCTTT
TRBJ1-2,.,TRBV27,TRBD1,CASSFYTSAPDRGSGYTF,TGTGCCAGCAGTTTCTATACATCGGCGCCGGACAGGGGGTCTGGCTACACCTTC
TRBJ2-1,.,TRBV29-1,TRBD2,CSVLKRTSGIYNEQFF,TGCAGCGTCCTCAAACGGACTAGCGGGATATACAATGAGCAGTTCTTC
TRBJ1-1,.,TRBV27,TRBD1,CASRVTGRMTEAFF,TGTGCCAGCAGAGTGACAGGGAGGATGACTGAAGCTTTCTTT
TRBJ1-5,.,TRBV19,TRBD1,CASSPRGWDSNQPQHF,TGTGCCAGTAGTCCCAGGGGGTGGGATAGCAATCAGCCCCAGCATTTT
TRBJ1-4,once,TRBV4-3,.,CASSLQSATNEKLFF,TGCGCCAGCAGCCTACAGTCTGCAACTAATGAAAAACTGTTTTTT
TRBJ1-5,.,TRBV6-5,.,CASSPRGNQPQHF,TGTGCCAGCAGTCCTCGGGGTAATCAGCCCCAGCATTTT
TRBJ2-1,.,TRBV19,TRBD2,CASSLVGPAGSSYNEQFF,TGTGCCAGTAGTCTGGTGGGTCCAGCGGGGAGCTCCTACAATGAGCAGTTCTTC
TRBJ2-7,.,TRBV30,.,CAWSGRAYEQYF,TGTGCCTGGAGTGGACGGGCCTACGAGCAGTACTTC
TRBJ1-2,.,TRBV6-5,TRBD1,CASRRTGDNYGYTF,TGTGCCAGCAGAAGGACAGGGGACAACTATGGCTACACCTTC
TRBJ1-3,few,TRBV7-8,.,CASRAGRGNTIYF,TGTGCCAGCAGAGCGGGGAGAGGAAACACCATATATTTT
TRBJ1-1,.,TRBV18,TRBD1,CASSPPGRTGSWGTEAFF,TGTGCCAGCTCACCACCGGGGAGGACAGGTTCGTGGGGCACTGAAGCTTTCTTT
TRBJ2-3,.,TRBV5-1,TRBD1,CASSLGQGYTDTQYF,TGCGCCAGCAGCTTAGGACAGGGCTACACAGATACGCAGTATTTT
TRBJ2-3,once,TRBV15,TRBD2,CATSVRWGLAGPDTQYF,TGTGCCACCAGCGTTAGGTGGGGACTAGCGGGACCCGATACGCAGTATTTT
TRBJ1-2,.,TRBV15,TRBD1,CATSRGTGLGYGYTF,TGTGCCACCAGCAGGGGGACAGGGTTAGGCTATGGCTACACCTTC
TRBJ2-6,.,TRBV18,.,CASSPLPVSGANVLTF,TGTGCCAGCTCACCACTCCCCGTCTCTGGGGCCAACGTCCTGACTTTC
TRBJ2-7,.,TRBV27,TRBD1,CASSLGQGALEQYF,TGTGCCAGCAGTTTAGGGCAGGGGGCTCTCGAGCAGTACTTC
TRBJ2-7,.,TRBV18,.,CASSAGKSYEQYF,TGTGCCAGCTCAGCAGGGAAGTCCTACGAGCAGTACTTC
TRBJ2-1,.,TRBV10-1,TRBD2,CASTTSGSREQFF,TGCGCCAGCACGACTAGCGGGAGCCGGGAGCAGTTCTTC
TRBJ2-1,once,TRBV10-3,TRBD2,CAISTPGDTSETFF,TGTGCCATCAGTACACCGGGAGATACTAGCGAGACGTTCTTC
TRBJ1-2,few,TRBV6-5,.,CASTKEGNYGYTF,TGTGCCAGCACGAAGGAGGGCAACTATGGCTACACCTTC
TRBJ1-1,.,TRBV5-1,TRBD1,CASSPGQANTEAFF,TGCGCCAGCAGCCCGGGACAGGCGAACACTGAAGCTTTCTTT